This T cell receptor (beta chain) appears in the sequencing data of a study of cytomegalovirus exposure and HLA in healthy donors. Study-wide results and caveats: The authors later found TCR association rates varying by HLA locus, with DRB1 most and HLA-C fewest.

Researchers ran the PCR with 60 Vbeta and 13 Jbeta primers. Libraries were prepared by immunoSEQ multiplex PCR; TCRdb keeps only in-frame clonotypes and omits some of them. The repertoire holds roughly 120,000 clones, with around four fifths as singletons. CDR3 length equals 14 residues. Germline V gene data show CDR1 as MGHRA and CDR2 as YSYEKL. Trimming removed 7 bases at V and 0 bases at J, with 9 bases between. Details on this clone: Antigen unknown.

Sequenced: PBMCs. The receptor was derived from a human donor in good health. The chain recombines TRBV4-1 with TRBJ1-4; D remains ambiguous. Here the CDR3 DNA reads TGCGCCAGCAAGCGTCCTGCAACTAATGAAAAACTGTTTTTT. Translation: CASKRPATNEKLFF.